This T cell receptor beta chain was captured in a study of OX40 agonist ivuxolimab in advanced cancers. Study background: The study gave patients intravenous ivuxolimab at 0.01 to 10 mg/kg every 2 weeks. Study results and limitations: The work left the antigen specificity of expanded peripheral T cells undetermined.

Method: immunoSEQ multiplex PCR; TCRdb's copy keeps in-frame clones and lacks some. The repertoire includes approximately 50,000 clones, about nine tenths of them detected once, and just under 8% sits in the top ten. The CDR3 spans 14 residues. Trimming left V 4 bases short and J 6 bases short, with 14 bases between. Concerning this clone: Its antigen remains unknown.

Autoimmune disease history or systemic immunosuppression barred patients. V usage is TRBV5-3 and J usage is TRBJ2-4; a weak D match, TRBD1 (6 bases). TRBV5-3 is annotated as an ORF whose role is uncertain. The source is an adult with an advanced solid tumor such as melanoma, head and neck, liver or kidney cancer. Material: CD4+ or CD8+ T cells sorted from blood, obtained in a trial of the OX40 agonist ivuxolimab. As DNA, the CDR3 is TGTGCCAGAAGCCAGGGGAAACAGGGAAACATTCAGTACTTC. Its translation: CARSQGKQGNIQYF.